The clone carrying this TCR beta chain occurred many times. Looked up from germline, CDR1 is MNHEY and CDR2 is SMNVEV (reference sequence). The CDR3 loop spans 12 amino acids. Trimming shortened V by 1 base and J by 8 bases, and 3 bases separated the two germline ends. This sample was taken from a study of CD8+CD57+ T cells in acquired aplastic anemia. CDR3 and TCR beta VDJ profiling relied on genomic DNA as the template. In TCRdb, the reads were re-called with MiXCR into one record per CDR3 protein. The profile shows under 200,000 distinct CDR3 sequences, approximately 40% of them singletons. This clonotype was sampled from a human donor in good health. The material sequenced was sorted CD4+, CD8+, or CD8+CD57+ T cells (not recorded which) from PBMCs. The chain carries TRBV27 and TRBJ1-6; no clear D. The CDR3 DNA reads TGTGCCAGCAGTTTATTTGATTCACCCCTCCACTTT. This gives the protein CASSLFDSPLHF.